This TCR beta chain was sequenced for a study of regulatory T cells in long-lasting Graves disease (dated by TCRdb to the early 2020s). Background on the whole study: In the newly diagnosed Graves' disease group, patients had been taking antithyroid drugs for less than 3 months. The study took place in China and was registered as a clinical trial. A total of some 33 samples were covered by TCR sequencing, comprising some 13 persistent and 20 or so newly diagnosed Graves' disease patients. Patients with persistent Graves' disease were compared with patients with newly diagnosed Graves' disease using TCR sequencing and RNA sequencing of peripheral blood.

This clonotype appeared many times. Its binding antigen is unknown. No much larger clone is present one base from it, and per-base qualities are unavailable. The library relied on multiplex PCR. The sample was run on an Illumina HiSeq 4000. TCR beta libraries were built with iRepertoire HTBI primers and Arm-PCR amplification of CDR3 regions. Before sequencing, the PCR products underwent gel purification. On the study's bioinformatics: A total of roughly 58 TRBV and 14 TRBJ segments were identified across samples and were used for gene usage analysis of CDR3 amino acid clonotypes. Filtered high-quality paired reads were merged into contigs using COPE and FqMerger. BLAST was used to align contigs to IMGT TRBV, TRBD and TRBJ reference genes, and CDR3 was defined according to IMGT. Any clonotype with a frequency above 0.1% was classified as a highly expanded clone. Repertoire diversity was measured by Shannon entropy, and V-J evenness by the Gini coefficient. A clonotype found in more than one individual was treated as public. In TCRdb, the public reads were trimmed at Q25 with fastp and aligned with MiXCR, with productive beta chains retained. Rows are unified per CDR3 protein, each entry keeping the most common DNA and genes. TCRdb, not the authors, supplied the V and J calls. This sample has over 400,000 distinct CDR3 sequences in its table, and around 13% of those were observed once. Of the sample, over 15% falls within the top ten clones.

Beyond this particular receptor, the publication reports: Sequencing and analysis were restricted to the TCR beta chain. Persistent disease showed preferential use of TRBV28, TRBJ1-2 and TRBJ2-5, whereas newly diagnosed disease favored TRBV20-1 and TRBJ2-1. The small sample size was acknowledged by the authors as a limitation that may reduce accuracy. Lower TCR Shannon entropy and fewer highly expanded clones were observed in persistent Graves' disease patients than in newly diagnosed patients, which suggested clonal expansion. More public clonotypes were shared among persistent patients (fewer than 3,000) than among newly diagnosed patients (approximately 1,000). Only peripheral blood was studied, because thyroid tissue, the primary lesion, was inaccessible.

Trimming accounts for 7 bases at V and 1 base at J, while the number of junction bases matched to no gene is 8. The germline V gene encodes CDR1 SGHTA and CDR2 FQGNSA. From the cysteine through the phenylalanine, the CDR3 covers 16 amino acids. Only CDR3 DNA remains: 48 bases, in frame from the first base. Taken with the paper, the label for time point translates to: newly diagnosed GD, antithyroid drugs for less than 3 months. For both TCR sequencing and RNA sequencing, RNA was extracted from PBMCs using TRIzol. Graves' disease was diagnosed according to American Thyroid Association guidelines. Patients were recruited from an endocrinology department in Xi'an, China. Each patient gave about 8.1 milliliters of peripheral blood, collected in an EDTA anticoagulant tube. Ficoll Paque Plus density gradient separation was used to isolate PBMCs, and no additional T cell sorting was done. An Agilent 2100 Bioanalyzer and agarose gel were used to assess RNA quality, and a NanoDrop 2000 was used to measure RNA concentration.

These data were likewise used in another study, on T cells in Graves' hyperthyroidism and ophthalmopathy. The other study reports the following: Stable Graves' hyperthyroidism was defined as no progression to ophthalmopathy during 18 months of follow-up. Hyperthyroidism patients were aged 18 to 65 years and newly diagnosed, with disease duration of less than 2 months. Exclusion was applied to patients with uncontrolled infections, other autoimmune diseases, pregnancy or lactation. Clinical symptoms, serum thyroxine and TRAb, thyroid ultrasound, and orbital computed tomography formed the basis for the diagnoses. The first round of RT-PCR for the TCR CDR3 was performed with the HTBI primer set and the Qiagen OneStep RT-PCR kit. Most expanded thyroid clonotypes (frequency above 0.001) were also detected in blood, suggesting blood repertoires may reflect thyroid immune responses. In cross-validation, a model built on a 13 V-J signature told ophthalmopathy apart from stable hyperthyroidism with approximately 90% sensitivity and about 81% specificity, and in testing the same model reached 80%/75%. During validation, the model predicted progression to ophthalmopathy a median of around 7 months ahead of onset, with around 71% sensitivity and about 75% specificity. To identify TCR V-J signatures that set the groups apart, the researchers used a discovery cohort of 90 to 100 patients, made up of 43 with Graves' ophthalmopathy and about 60 with stable Graves' hyperthyroidism. Whether ophthalmopathy could be predicted prospectively was tested in an independent validation cohort made up of 18 to 20 hyperthyroidism patients plus 17 patients who later progressed to ophthalmopathy. The 100 or so discovery patients were randomly divided into training and test sets at a 7:3 ratio. The study also compared thyroid tissue and blood T-cell repertoires from about 6 Graves' hyperthyroidism patients. After blood sampling, hyperthyroidism patients were treated with methimazole at a starting dose of 30 mg daily, and ophthalmopathy patients were treated with high-dose intravenous methylprednisolone. A second multiplex PCR round built the libraries, followed by size selection and purification. Libraries were sequenced paired-end with 100 bp reads on an Illumina HiSeq2000. SOAPnuke was used to process the raw data, throwing out any read that contained adapters or uncalled bases, had a mean Phred below 15, or lacked an exact constant-primer or identifier match. High-quality paired reads were merged with COPE v1.2.5, and unique nucleotide sequences were defined as clonotypes. Clonotypes were aligned to IMGT TRBV, TRBD and TRBJ reference segments using MiTCR v1.1. Analysis was restricted to V-J combinations with a frequency above 0.0001, which covered 99% to 99.2% of repertoires. The TCS score was defined as F50 (clonal expansion) divided by E x V (chaos), with BLOSUM62-based TCRdist calculated between CDR3 peptides within each V-J. Welch's t-statistics and random forest reduced 514 V-J features to roughly 13, which were used in a naive Bayes classifier (R e1071). No statistical method was used to fix the sample size in advance, and group allocation was not hidden from the investigators. The paper describes TCR Vbeta CDR3 sequencing of more than 120 peripheral blood samples, made up of fewer than 50 ophthalmopathy patients, 70 to 75 hyperthyroidism patients and around 17 progressor patients.

Sequencing was performed on peripheral blood mononuclear cells (PBMCs), taken at new diagnosis, from a patient treated with antithyroid drugs. This receptor was obtained from a woman in her 50s with Graves disease. Donor details come from another sample of the same person, matched by shared clones. The chain links TRBV7-2 with TRBJ2-7; 12 bases in the middle match TRBD1. The nucleotides read TGTGCCAGCAAGGGGACAGGGGGCGTGGAGTCCTACGAGCAGTACTTC. The translation is CASKGTGGVESYEQYF.